This TCR beta chain was documented in a study of sequential checkpoint blockade in melanoma. Study details: Randomization was 1:1 between first-line nivolumab→ipilimumab and ipilimumab→nivolumab.

The germline V gene encodes CDR1 SGHDT and CDR2 YYEEEE. V dropped 4 bases and J dropped 1; count of bases not matched to a gene: 13. This CDR3 is built from 17 residues. Documented treatment: randomized to nivolumab then ipilimumab (arm A) or the reverse (arm B). DNA-damaging chemotherapy had not been given to any patient beforehand. PBMC sorting kept live CD3+CD8+ cells without CD19 or CD56. Data came from immunoSEQ multiplex PCR; TCRdb stores just in-frame clones and leaves some out. The sample lists over 10,000 clones; about 61% were seen once. This specimen was CD8+ T cells sorted from blood (inferred from file names), taken from a patient given nivolumab and ipilimumab in sequence. The TCR comes from a human donor with melanoma. This chain connects TRBV5-6 to TRBJ1-1, with TRBD1 matching 7 bases. CDR3 residues: CASSSRKWGQPNTEAFF. CDR3 bases: TGTGCCAGCAGCAGTAGAAAATGGGGACAGCCGAACACTGAAGCTTTCTTT.